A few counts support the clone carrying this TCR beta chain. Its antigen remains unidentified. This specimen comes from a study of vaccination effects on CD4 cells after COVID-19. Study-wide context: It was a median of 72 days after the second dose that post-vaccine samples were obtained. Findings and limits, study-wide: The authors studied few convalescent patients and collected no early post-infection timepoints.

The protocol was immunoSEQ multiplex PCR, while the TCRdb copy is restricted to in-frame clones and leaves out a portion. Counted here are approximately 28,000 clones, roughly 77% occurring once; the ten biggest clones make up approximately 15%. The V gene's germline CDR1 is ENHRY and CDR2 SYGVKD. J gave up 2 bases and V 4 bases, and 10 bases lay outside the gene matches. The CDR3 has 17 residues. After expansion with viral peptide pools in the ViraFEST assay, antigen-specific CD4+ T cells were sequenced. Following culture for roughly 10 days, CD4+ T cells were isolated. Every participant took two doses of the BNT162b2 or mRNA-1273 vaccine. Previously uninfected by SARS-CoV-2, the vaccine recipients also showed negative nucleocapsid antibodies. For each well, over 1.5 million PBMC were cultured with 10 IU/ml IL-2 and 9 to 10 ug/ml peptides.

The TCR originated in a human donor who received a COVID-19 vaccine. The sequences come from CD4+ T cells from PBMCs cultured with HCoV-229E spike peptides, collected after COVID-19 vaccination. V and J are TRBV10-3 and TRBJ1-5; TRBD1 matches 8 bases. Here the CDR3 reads CAISGGETGGGNQPQHF. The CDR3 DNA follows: TGTGCCATCAGTGGAGGGGAAACAGGGGGTGGCAATCAGCCCCAGCATTTT.